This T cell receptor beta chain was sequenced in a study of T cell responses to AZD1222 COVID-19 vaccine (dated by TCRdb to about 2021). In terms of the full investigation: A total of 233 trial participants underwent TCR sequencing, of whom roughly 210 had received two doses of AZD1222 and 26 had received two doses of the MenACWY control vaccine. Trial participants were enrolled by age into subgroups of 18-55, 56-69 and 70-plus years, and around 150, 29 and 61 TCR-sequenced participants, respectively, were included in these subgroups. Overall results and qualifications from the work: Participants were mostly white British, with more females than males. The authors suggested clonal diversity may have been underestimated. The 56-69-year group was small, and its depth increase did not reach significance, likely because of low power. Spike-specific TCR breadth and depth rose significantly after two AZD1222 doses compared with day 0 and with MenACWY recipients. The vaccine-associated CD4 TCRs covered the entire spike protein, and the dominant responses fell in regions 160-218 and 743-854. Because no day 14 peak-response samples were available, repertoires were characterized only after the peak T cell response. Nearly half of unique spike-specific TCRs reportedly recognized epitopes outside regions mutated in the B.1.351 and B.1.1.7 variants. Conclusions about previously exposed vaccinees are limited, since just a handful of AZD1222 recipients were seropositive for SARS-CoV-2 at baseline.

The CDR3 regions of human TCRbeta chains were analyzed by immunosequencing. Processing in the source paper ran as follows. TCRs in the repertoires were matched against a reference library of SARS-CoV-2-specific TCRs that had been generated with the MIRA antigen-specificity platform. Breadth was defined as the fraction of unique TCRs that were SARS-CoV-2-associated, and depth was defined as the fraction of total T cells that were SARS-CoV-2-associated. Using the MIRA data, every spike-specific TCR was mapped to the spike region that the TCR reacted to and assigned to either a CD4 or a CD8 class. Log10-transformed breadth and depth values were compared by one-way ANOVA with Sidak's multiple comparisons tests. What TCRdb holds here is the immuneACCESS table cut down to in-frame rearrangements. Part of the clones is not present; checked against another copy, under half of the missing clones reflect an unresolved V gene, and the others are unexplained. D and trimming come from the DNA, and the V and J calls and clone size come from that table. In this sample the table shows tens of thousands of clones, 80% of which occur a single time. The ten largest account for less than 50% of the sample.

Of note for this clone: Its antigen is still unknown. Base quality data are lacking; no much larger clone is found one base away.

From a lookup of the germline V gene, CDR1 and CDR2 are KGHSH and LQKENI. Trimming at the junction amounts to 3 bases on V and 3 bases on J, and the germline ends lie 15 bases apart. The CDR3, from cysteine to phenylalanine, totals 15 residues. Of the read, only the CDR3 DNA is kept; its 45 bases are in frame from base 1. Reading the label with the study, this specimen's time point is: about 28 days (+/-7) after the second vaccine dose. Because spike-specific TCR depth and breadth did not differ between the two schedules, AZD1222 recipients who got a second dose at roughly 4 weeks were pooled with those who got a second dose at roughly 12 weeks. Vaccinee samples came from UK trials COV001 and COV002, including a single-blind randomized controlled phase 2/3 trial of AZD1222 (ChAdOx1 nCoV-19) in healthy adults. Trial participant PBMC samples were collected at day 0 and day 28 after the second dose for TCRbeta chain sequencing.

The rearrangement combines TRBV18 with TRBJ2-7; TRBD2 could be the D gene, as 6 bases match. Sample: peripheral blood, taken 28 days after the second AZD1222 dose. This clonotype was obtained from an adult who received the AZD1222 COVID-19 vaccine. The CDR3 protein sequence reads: CASSPGWDSSYEQYF. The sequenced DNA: TGTGCCAGCTCACCTGGATGGGACTCTAGCTACGAGCAGTACTTC.